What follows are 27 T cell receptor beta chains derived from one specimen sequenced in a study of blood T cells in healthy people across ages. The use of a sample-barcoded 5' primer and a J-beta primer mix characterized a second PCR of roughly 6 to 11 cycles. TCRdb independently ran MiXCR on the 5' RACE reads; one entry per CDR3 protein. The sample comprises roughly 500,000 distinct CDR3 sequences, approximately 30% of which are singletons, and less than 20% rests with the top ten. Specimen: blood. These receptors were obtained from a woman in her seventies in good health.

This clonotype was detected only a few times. Written as DNA, the CDR3 is TGTGCTAGTGGCCAGGGGGGGTTACAAGAGACCCAGTACTTC. It translates to CASGQGGLQETQYF. The V call is TRBV12-5, the J call TRBJ2-5; D tentatively reads TRBD1 or TRBD2 (7 bases each). V was shortened by 6 bases and J by 2 bases, with 13 bases between the two germline ends. The CDR3 has 14 residues. Per the germline V gene, CDR1 is LGHNT and CDR2 is FRNRAP.

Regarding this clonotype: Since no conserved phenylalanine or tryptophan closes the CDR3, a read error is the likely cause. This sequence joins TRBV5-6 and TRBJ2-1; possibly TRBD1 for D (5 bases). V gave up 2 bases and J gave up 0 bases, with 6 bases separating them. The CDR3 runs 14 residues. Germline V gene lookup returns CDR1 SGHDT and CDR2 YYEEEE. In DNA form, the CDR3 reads TGTGCCAGCAGCTTAGGGGTCTCCTACAATGAGCAGTTCCTC. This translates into CASSLGVSYNEQFL.

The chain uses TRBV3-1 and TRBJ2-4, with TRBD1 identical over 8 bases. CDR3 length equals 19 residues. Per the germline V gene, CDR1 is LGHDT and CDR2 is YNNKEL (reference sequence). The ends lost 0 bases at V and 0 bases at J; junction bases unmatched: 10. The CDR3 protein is CASSQDRRTGILAKNIQYF. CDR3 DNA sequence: TGTGCCAGCAGCCAAGATCGTAGGACAGGGATTTTAGCCAAAAACATTCAGTACTTC.

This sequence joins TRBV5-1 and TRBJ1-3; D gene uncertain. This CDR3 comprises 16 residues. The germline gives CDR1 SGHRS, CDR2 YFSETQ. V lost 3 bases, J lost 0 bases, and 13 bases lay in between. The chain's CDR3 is CASSSSLSPSGNTIYF. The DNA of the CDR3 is TGCGCCAGCAGCTCATCTCTTTCCCCCTCTGGAAACACCATATATTTT.

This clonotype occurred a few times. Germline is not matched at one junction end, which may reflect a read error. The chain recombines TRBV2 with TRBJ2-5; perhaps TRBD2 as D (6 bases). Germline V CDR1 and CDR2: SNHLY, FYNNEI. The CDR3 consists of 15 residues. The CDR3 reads CASSEGRGLQGTQYF. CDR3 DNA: TGTGCCAGCAGTGAAGGGCGGGGATTGCAAGGGACCCAGTACTTC.

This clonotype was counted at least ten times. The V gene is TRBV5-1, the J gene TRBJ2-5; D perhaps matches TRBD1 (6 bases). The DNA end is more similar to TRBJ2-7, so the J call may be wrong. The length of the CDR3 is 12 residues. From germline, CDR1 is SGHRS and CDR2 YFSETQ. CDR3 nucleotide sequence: TGCGCCAGCAGCCCGAACAGGGACGAGCAGTACTTC. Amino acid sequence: CASSPNRDEQYF.

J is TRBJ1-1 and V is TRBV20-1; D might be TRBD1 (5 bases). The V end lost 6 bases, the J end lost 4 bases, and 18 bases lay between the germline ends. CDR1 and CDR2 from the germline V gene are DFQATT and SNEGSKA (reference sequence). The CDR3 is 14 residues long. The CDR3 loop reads CSAPRLGGGTEAFF. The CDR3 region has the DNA TGCAGTGCGCCCCGACTGGGGGGAGGCACTGAAGCTTTCTTT.

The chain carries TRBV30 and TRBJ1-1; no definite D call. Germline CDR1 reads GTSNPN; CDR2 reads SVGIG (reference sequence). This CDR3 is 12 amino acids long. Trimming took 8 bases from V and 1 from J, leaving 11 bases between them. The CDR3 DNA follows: TGTGCCCTCAGCCCAGGGAACACTGAAGCTTTCTTT. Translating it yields CALSPGNTEAFF. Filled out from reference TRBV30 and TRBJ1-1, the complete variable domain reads SQTIHQWPATLVQPVGSPLSLECTVEGTSNPNLYWYRQAAGRGLQLLFYSVGIGQISSEVPQNLSASRPQDRQFILSSKKLLLSDSGFYLCALSPGNTEAFFGQGTRLTVV.

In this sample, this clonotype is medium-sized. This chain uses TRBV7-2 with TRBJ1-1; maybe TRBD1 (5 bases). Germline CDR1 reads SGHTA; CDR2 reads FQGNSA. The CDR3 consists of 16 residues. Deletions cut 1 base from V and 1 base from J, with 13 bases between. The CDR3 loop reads CASSLGMTAENTEAFF. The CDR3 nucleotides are TGTGCCAGCAGCTTAGGAATGACAGCGGAGAACACTGAAGCTTTCTTT.

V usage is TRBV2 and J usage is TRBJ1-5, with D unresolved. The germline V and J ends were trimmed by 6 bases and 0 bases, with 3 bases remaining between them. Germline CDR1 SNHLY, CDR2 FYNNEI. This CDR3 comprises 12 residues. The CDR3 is CASSDSNQPQHF. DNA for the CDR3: TGTGCCAGCAGCGATAGCAATCAGCCCCAGCATTTT.

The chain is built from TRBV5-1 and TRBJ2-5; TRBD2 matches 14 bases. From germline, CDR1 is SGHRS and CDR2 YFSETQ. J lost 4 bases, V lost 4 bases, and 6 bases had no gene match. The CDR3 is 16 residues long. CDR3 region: CASSRGLAGEGETQYF. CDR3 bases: TGCGCCAGCAGCAGGGGACTAGCGGGAGAAGGAGAGACCCAGTACTTC.

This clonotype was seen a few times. The DNA for the CDR3 is TGTGCCAGCTCACCTGGACGGGGACCTTATGGCTACACCTTC. Amino acids: CASSPGRGPYGYTF. The rearrangement links TRBV18 to TRBJ1-2, with D perhaps TRBD1 (5 bases). CDR1 and CDR2 from the germline V gene are KGHSH and LQKENI. V lost 3 bases, J lost 5 bases, and 13 bases lay in between. This CDR3 contains 14 residues.

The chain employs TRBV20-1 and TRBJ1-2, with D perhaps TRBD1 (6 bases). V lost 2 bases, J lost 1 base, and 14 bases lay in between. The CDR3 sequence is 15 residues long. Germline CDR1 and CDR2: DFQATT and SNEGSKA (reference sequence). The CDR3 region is CSARIYRALNYGYTF. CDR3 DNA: TGCAGTGCTAGAATCTACAGGGCCCTTAACTATGGCTACACCTTC.

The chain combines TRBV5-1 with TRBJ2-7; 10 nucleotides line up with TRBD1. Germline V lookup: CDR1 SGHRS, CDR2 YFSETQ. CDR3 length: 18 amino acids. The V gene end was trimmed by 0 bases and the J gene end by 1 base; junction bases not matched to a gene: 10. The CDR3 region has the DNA TGCGCCAGCAGCTTGGCCAAGGGGGGACAGGGGCAGTCCTACGAGCAGTACTTC. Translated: CASSLAKGGQGQSYEQYF.

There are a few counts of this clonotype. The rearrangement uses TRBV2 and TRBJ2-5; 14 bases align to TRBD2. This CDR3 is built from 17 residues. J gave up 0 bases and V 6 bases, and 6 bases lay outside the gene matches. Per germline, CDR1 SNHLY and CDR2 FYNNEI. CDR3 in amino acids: CASSAGLAGEYQETQYF. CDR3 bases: TGTGCCAGCAGCGCGGGACTAGCGGGGGAGTACCAAGAGACCCAGTACTTC.

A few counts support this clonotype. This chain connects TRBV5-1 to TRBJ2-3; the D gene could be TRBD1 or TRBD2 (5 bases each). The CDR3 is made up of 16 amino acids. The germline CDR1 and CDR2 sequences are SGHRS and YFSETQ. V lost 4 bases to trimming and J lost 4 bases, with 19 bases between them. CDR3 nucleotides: TGCGCCAGCAGCCCCGGATGGGGGAAGATTGCAGATACGCAGTATTTT. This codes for CASSPGWGKIADTQYF.

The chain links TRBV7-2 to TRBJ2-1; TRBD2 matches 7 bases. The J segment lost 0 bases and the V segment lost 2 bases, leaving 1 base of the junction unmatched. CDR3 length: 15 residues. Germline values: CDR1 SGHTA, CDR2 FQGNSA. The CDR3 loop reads CASSLWTSSYNEQFF. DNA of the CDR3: TGTGCCAGCAGCTTATGGACTAGCTCCTACAATGAGCAGTTCTTC.

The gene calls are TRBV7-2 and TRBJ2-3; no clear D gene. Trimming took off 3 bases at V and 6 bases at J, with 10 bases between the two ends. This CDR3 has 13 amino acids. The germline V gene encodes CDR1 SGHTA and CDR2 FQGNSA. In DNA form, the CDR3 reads TGTGCCAGCAGCTTCCAGGTGGGGGATACGCAGTATTTT. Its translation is CASSFQVGDTQYF.

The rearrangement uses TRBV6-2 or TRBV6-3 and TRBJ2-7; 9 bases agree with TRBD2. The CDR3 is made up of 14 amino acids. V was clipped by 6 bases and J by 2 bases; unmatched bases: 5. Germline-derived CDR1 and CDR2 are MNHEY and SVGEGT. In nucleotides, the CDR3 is TGTGCCAGCAGATTAGCGGGGGCCGCCTACGAGCAGTACTTC. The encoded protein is CASRLAGAAYEQYF.

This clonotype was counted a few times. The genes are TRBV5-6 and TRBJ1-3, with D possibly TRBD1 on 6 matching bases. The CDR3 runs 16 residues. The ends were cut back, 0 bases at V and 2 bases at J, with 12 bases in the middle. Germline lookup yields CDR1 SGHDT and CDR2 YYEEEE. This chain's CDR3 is CASSLEGVLAGNTIYF. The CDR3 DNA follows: TGTGCCAGCAGCTTGGAGGGGGTCTTGGCTGGAAACACCATATATTTT. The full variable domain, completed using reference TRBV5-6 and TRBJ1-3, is DAGVTQSPTHLIKTRGQQVTLRCSPKSGHDTVSWYQQALGQGPQFIFQYYEEEERQRGNFPDRFSGHQFPNYSSELNVNALLLGDSALYLCASSLEGVLAGNTIYFGEGSWLTVV.

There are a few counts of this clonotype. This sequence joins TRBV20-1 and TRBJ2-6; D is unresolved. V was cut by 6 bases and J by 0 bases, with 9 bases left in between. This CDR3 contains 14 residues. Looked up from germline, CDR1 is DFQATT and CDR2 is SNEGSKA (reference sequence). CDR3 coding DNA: TGCAGTGCGCCCGACCGCTCTGGGGCCAACGTCCTGACTTTC. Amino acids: CSAPDRSGANVLTF.

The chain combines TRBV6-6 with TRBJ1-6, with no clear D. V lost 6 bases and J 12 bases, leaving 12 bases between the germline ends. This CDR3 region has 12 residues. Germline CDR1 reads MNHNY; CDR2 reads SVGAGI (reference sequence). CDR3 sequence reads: CASSPPHGPLHF. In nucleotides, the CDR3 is TGTGCCAGCAGCCCCCCGCACGGACCCCTCCACTTT.

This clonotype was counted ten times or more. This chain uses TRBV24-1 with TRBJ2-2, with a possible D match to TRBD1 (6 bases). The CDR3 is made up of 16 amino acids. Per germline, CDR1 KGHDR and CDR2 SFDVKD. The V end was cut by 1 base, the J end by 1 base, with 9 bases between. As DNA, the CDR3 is TGTGCCACCAGTGATTTAACGACAGGGAACACCGGGGAGCTGTTTTTT. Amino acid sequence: CATSDLTTGNTGELFF.

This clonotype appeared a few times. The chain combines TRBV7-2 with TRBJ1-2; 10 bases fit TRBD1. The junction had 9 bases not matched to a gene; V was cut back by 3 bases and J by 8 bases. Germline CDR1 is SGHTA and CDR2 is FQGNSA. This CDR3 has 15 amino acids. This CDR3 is CASSFFGQGVGGYTF. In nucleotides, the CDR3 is TGTGCCAGCAGCTTCTTTGGACAGGGGGTCGGGGGCTACACCTTC.

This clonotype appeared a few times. The CDR3 DNA reads as TGTGCCAGCAGTGAACTGGGGGCCCAGCCCCAGCATTTT. It specifies CASSELGAQPQHF. The genes are TRBV25-1 and TRBJ1-5; a possible D gene is TRBD1 (6 bases). Looked up from germline, CDR1 is MGHDK and CDR2 is SYGVNS. Trimming removed 2 bases from V and 7 bases from J, with 9 bases in between. The CDR3 sequence is 13 residues long.

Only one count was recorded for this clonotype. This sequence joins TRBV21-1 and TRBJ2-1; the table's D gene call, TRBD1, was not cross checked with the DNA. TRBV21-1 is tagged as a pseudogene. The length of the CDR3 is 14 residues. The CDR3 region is CASSKRGKNNEQFF. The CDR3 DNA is TGTGCCAGCAGCAAAAGGGGCAAGAACAATGAGCAGTTCTTC.

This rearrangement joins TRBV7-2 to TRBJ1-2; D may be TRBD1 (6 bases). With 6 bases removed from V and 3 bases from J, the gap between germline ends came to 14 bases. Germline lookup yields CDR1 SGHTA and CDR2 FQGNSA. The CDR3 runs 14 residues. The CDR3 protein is CASRKWGADYGYTF. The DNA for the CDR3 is TGTGCCAGCAGGAAATGGGGGGCAGACTATGGCTACACCTTC. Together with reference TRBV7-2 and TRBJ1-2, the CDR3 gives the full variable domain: GAGVSQSPSNKVTEKGKDVELRCDPISGHTALYWYRQSLGQGLEFLIYFQGNSAPDKSGLPSDRFSAERTGGSVSTLTIQRTQQEDSAVYLCASRKWGADYGYTFGSGTRLTVV.